This T cell receptor (beta chain) was identified in a study of T cell repertoires in cytomegalovirus infection. Turning to the study itself: Well-studied HLA-B-restricted CMV epitopes were used in the study alongside recently identified HLA-C-restricted ones. Matching HLA type, along with CMV infection, was indicated by public TCR beta signatures.

The study, taken as a whole, reports: Based on cumulative public TCR beta family frequency, carriers of CMV plus the relevant HLA were identified. What dominated the ex vivo response were HLA-C-restricted CMV-specific TCR beta clonotypes.

With 1 base removed from V and 5 bases from J, the gap between germline ends came to 20 bases. CDR1 LNHNV and CDR2 YYDKDF come from the germline V gene (reference sequence). This CDR3 region has 17 residues. Turning to this clonotype: Antigen unknown.

Via MiXCR, TCRdb re-called the reads, giving one row per CDR3 protein. Among roughly 220,000 distinct CDR3 sequences listed, 35% to 45% were seen once. The sequence came from a human donor in good health (CMV status not recorded). Some clones in this sample may be carry-over from other donors' samples. The sequencing here drew on CD8+ T cells from cultured PBMCs, taken from culture after CMV antigen stimulation. The chain joins TRBV15 to TRBJ1-2; a possible D gene is TRBD1 (6 bases). The CDR3 region is CATSRGSLGKGGYGYTF. DNA of the CDR3: TGTGCCACCAGCAGAGGTTCCCTTGGGAAGGGGGGGTATGGCTACACCTTC. Supplemented by reference TRBV15 and TRBJ1-2, the full variable domain reads DAMVIQNPRYQVTQFGKPVTLSCSQTLNHNVMYWYQQKSSQAPKLLFHYYDKDFNNEADTPDNFQSRRPNTSFCFLDIRSPGLGDTAMYLCATSRGSLGKGGYGYTFGSGTRLTVV.